The 26 T cell receptor beta chains in this list originate from one sample, sequenced in a study of blood T cells in healthy people across ages. A sample-barcoded 5' primer and a J-beta primer mix were used in a second PCR of roughly 6 to 11 cycles. TCRdb called the 5' RACE reads again in MiXCR, with one record for every CDR3 protein. This table holds more than 1 million distinct CDR3 sequences, around 45% found once. Specimen: blood. The receptors were sampled from a woman in her sixties in good health.

V and J are TRBV11-1 and TRBJ2-6; unclear D gene. V was pared by 5 bases and J by 2 bases, with 13 bases between. Germline-derived CDR1 and CDR2 are SGHAT and FQDESV (reference sequence). The CDR3 totals 16 residues. The CDR3 bases are TGTGCCAGCAGCAACCTAGGTGCTCCTGGGGCCAACGTCCTGACTTTC. It codes for CASSNLGAPGANVLTF. Full variable domain (missing parts from reference TRBV11-1 and TRBJ2-6): EAEVAQSPRYKITEKSQAVAFWCDPISGHATLYWYRQILGQGPELLVQFQDESVVDDSQLPKDRFSAERLKGVDSTLKIQPAELGDSAMYLCASSNLGAPGANVLTFGAGSRLTVL.

The rearrangement links TRBV20-1 to TRBJ2-1, with 8 bases lining up with TRBD1. The DNA end is a closer match to TRBJ2-7, so the J assignment may be wrong. The V gene's germline CDR1 is DFQATT and CDR2 SNEGSKA (reference sequence). CDR3 length: 14 residues. The CDR3, as DNA: TGCAGTGCTAGCCGGACAGGGATCAAGAGGGAGCAGTACTTC. Protein sequence: CSASRTGIKREQYF.

V and J are TRBV2 and TRBJ2-7, with TRBD1 matching 7 bases. The V and J ends lost 6 bases and 2 bases, in that order; junction bases with no gene match: 7. The CDR3 sequence is 14 residues long. Germline CDR1 reads SNHLY; CDR2 reads FYNNEI. Here the CDR3 reads CASRQTGLPYEQYF. The CDR3 DNA reads as TGTGCCAGCAGACAGACAGGGCTCCCCTACGAGCAGTACTTC.

This clonotype was counted between two and nine times. The CDR3 spells CASSRRLVGETQYF. The DNA of the CDR3 is TGTGCCAGCAGTCGGAGACTAGTAGGAGAGACCCAGTACTTC. The chain combines TRBV2 with TRBJ2-5, with D possibly being TRBD2 (6 bases). The germline V gene encodes CDR1 SNHLY and CDR2 FYNNEI. This CDR3 is built from 14 residues. Trimming cost V 5 bases and J 4 bases, with 14 bases left between them.

The gene calls are TRBV11-2 and TRBJ2-7; 11 nucleotides agree with TRBD2. This CDR3 is 17 amino acids long. V shed 1 base, J shed 2 bases, and the junction held 7 bases outside the gene matches. CDR1 and CDR2 (germline): SGHAT, FQNNGV. CDR3 amino acids: CASSLAPLAGGAYEQYF. CDR3 sequence (DNA): TGTGCCAGCAGCTTAGCCCCTCTAGCGGGAGGTGCCTACGAGCAGTACTTC.

This clonotype was counted only a few times. The rearrangement links TRBV28 to TRBJ2-3; 7 nucleotides line up with TRBD1. After removal of 5 bases from V and 3 bases from J, the junction contained 8 bases not matched to a gene. The CDR3 is made up of 15 amino acids. Germline CDR1 and CDR2: MDHEN and SYDVKM. CDR3 in DNA: TGTGCCAGCAGTCACCCCGCCAGGGGGACAGATACGCAGTATTTT. Protein: CASSHPARGTDTQYF.

The chain couples TRBV29-1 to TRBJ1-3; 8 bases map to TRBD1. The CDR3 loop spans 14 amino acids. The trim removed 4 bases at V and 4 bases at J, leaving 6 bases unmatched. Germline V gene sequence: CDR1 SQVTM, CDR2 ANQGSEA. This chain's CDR3 is CSVVKTGEGNTIYF. DNA of the CDR3: TGCAGCGTTGTGAAGACAGGGGAAGGAAACACCATATATTTT.

The V gene is TRBV15, the J gene TRBJ2-5; possible D gene TRBD2, 5 bases. The CDR3 is 15 residues long. CDR1 and CDR2 (germline): LNHNV, YYDKDF (reference sequence). V dropped 4 bases and J dropped 5 bases, with 17 bases sitting between them. In DNA, the CDR3 is TGTGCCACCAGCATCCGGGGAGAGAGGTGGGAGACCCAGTACTTC. Translating it yields CATSIRGERWETQYF.

The rearrangement joins TRBV2 to TRBJ2-7; D possibly corresponds to TRBD1 (6 bases). The CDR3 runs to 15 residues. Germline CDR1 and CDR2: SNHLY and FYNNEI. Trimming left V 6 bases short and J 2 bases short, with 17 bases between. The CDR3 here is CASSQKQGFPYEQYF. CDR3 DNA: TGTGCCAGCAGCCAGAAACAGGGATTCCCCTACGAGCAGTACTTC.

As to this clonotype: Just one base apart from a much larger clone, this may be a read error. The genes are TRBV29-1 and TRBJ2-5, with D unclear. The CDR3 sequence is 10 residues long. Germline CDR1 and CDR2: SQVTM and ANQGSEA. Trimming pared 3 bases from V and 13 bases from J, leaving 12 bases between. This CDR3 reads CSVDRTLSYF. The DNA for the CDR3 is TGCAGCGTTGACAGGACCCTTTCGTACTTC.

The chain recombines TRBV7-8 with TRBJ2-1, with D possibly being TRBD1 (5 bases). Germline-derived CDR1 and CDR2 are SGHVS and FQNEAQ. V was pared by 5 bases and J by 6 bases, with 17 bases between. This CDR3 comprises 15 residues. The CDR3 region is CASSQQGARLNEQFF. The CDR3 nucleotides are TGTGCCAGCAGCCAACAAGGGGCAAGACTCAATGAGCAGTTCTTC.

The DNA of the CDR3 is TGTGCCAGCAGCTCAAACTCCGGGACAGATAATGAAAAACTGTTTTTT. Its protein product is CASSSNSGTDNEKLFF. This chain uses TRBV11-2 with TRBJ1-4; 7 bases are a match to TRBD1. Trimming took 4 bases from V and 4 from J; bases not matched to a gene: 9. The germline CDR1 and CDR2 sequences are SGHAT and FQNNGV. CDR3 length equals 16 residues.

The chain carries TRBV27 and TRBJ2-7; TRBD1 matches at 12 bases. CDR3 length: 18 residues. Germline assignment: CDR1 MNHEY and CDR2 SMNVEV (reference sequence). Losses at the gene ends were 2 bases for V and 3 bases for J; bases not matched to a gene: 11. CDR3 sequence (DNA): TGTGCCAGCAGTTTAACCCCTCCTGGGACAGGGGGCAGCTACGAGCAGTACTTC. Translating gives CASSLTPPGTGGSYEQYF.

Regarding this clonotype: A read error may be the cause here, since a much bigger clone is one base away. The V call is TRBV24-1, the J call TRBJ1-2; D gene unclear. The length of the CDR3 is 12 residues. V dropped 4 bases and J dropped 5 bases, with 7 bases sitting between them. Germline V CDR1 and CDR2: KGHDR, SFDVKD. The CDR3 loop is CATSEVGYGYTF. The CDR3 coding sequence is TGTGCCACCAGTGAAGTGGGGTATGGCTACACCTTC.

The chain joins TRBV29-1 to TRBJ2-3; D gene ambiguous. Germline-derived CDR1 and CDR2 are SQVTM and ANQGSEA. Trimming removed 4 bases at V and 6 bases at J, with 17 bases between. This CDR3 is 14 amino acids long. CDR3 nucleotide sequence: TGCAGCGTTGTAGGGCTGACGTTTATTGATACGCAGTATTTT. It codes for CSVVGLTFIDTQYF.

The chain combines TRBV5-8 with TRBJ2-7; maybe TRBD1 (5 bases). Germline V gives CDR1 SGHTS, CDR2 YDEGEE. This CDR3 is built from 12 residues. Trimming removed 5 bases from V and 3 bases from J, with 9 bases in between. Here the CDR3 reads CASRPTVYEQYF. In DNA form, the CDR3 reads TGTGCCAGCAGGCCGACAGTCTACGAGCAGTACTTC. The variable domain in full, with the rest retrieved from reference TRBV5-8 and TRBJ2-7, is EAGVTQSPTHLIKTRGQQATLRCSPISGHTSVYWYQQALGLGLQFLLWYDEGEERNRGNFPPRFSGRQFPNYSSELNVNALELEDSALYLCASRPTVYEQYFGPGTRLTVT.

This clonotype was counted a few times. This chain joins TRBV10-3 and TRBJ2-1; D is ambiguous. There are 15 residues in the CDR3. Trimming removed 7 bases from V and 0 bases from J, with 13 bases in between. CDR1 is ENHRY and CDR2 is SYGVKD in the germline V gene. For the CDR3, the DNA is TGTGCCATCATCGCGACCTTAAGCTCCTACAATGAGCAGTTCTTC. It yields the protein CAIIATLSSYNEQFF.

The CDR3 DNA follows: TGTGCCAGCAGTTATCAGCGGGCGGGCGTTGAGACCCAGTACTTC. Residues: CASSYQRAGVETQYF. The chain couples TRBV6-2 or TRBV6-3 to TRBJ2-5, with D possibly matching TRBD2 (6 bases). The germline V gene has CDR1 MNHEY and CDR2 SVGEGT. CDR3 length: 15 amino acids. The ends were cut back, 3 bases at V and 5 bases at J, with 16 bases in the middle.

The chain couples TRBV29-1 to TRBJ2-3, with D tentatively TRBD1 or TRBD2 (5 bases each). Germline V lookup: CDR1 SQVTM, CDR2 ANQGSEA. This CDR3 has 11 residues. V lost 7 bases and J 6 bases, leaving 11 bases between the germline ends. The CDR3 bases are TGCAGCGCGACCGGGACGGATACGCAGTATTTT. This encodes CSATGTDTQYF.

This clonotype showed up many times. The gene calls are TRBV20-1 and TRBJ2-7; TRBD2 matches 13 bases. This CDR3 is 15 amino acids long. Trimming removed 1 base from V and 7 bases from J; junction bases left unmatched: 7. Germline CDR1 and CDR2: DFQATT and SNEGSKA (reference sequence). This CDR3 is CSARGGTSGIREQYF. The DNA for the CDR3 is TGCAGTGCTAGAGGTGGGACTAGCGGGATAAGAGAGCAGTACTTC.

The chain combines TRBV15 with TRBJ1-5, with 7 bases aligning to TRBD1. V trimming: 5 bases; J trimming: 0 bases; junction bases outside the gene matches: 4. CDR1 LNHNV and CDR2 YYDKDF come from the germline V gene (reference sequence). The CDR3 runs 15 residues. The CDR3 DNA follows: TGTGCCACCAGCGGACAGGACCTTAGCAATCAGCCCCAGCATTTT. Translated: CATSGQDLSNQPQHF.

Ten or more counts support this clonotype. V usage is TRBV5-1 and J usage is TRBJ2-7; a possible D gene is TRBD1 (6 bases). Looked up from germline, CDR1 is SGHRS and CDR2 is YFSETQ. This CDR3 has 14 residues. V lost 1 base, J lost 2 bases, and 10 bases lay in between. The CDR3 protein is CASSLSDSPYEQYF. The CDR3 DNA reads TGCGCCAGCAGCTTGTCGGACAGCCCCTACGAGCAGTACTTC.

The rearrangement links TRBV13 to TRBJ2-5, with TRBD2 as a possible D gene (7 bases). In germline, CDR1 is PRHDT, CDR2 FYEKMQ (reference sequence). Trimming shortened V by 5 bases and J by 5 bases, and 15 bases separated the two germline ends. This CDR3 has 14 amino acids. The CDR3 loop reads CASSDRREGETQYF. DNA of the CDR3: TGTGCCAGCAGCGACAGGAGGGAGGGGGAGACCCAGTACTTC.

The chain is built from TRBV24-1 and TRBJ2-7; TRBD1 agrees at 12 bases. V was pared by 8 bases and J by 6 bases, with 7 bases of the junction left unmatched. CDR3 length: 14 residues. Germline V gene lookup returns CDR1 KGHDR and CDR2 SFDVKD. The CDR3: CATTTGTGGSEQYF. The DNA for the CDR3 is TGTGCCACCACTACCGGGACAGGGGGCTCCGAGCAGTACTTC.

The table lists this clonotype with a few counts. The rearrangement joins TRBV5-1 to TRBJ2-7; D might be TRBD2 (5 bases). The V gene's germline CDR1 is SGHRS and CDR2 YFSETQ. Deletions cut 0 bases from V and 5 bases from J, with 12 bases between. This CDR3 has 14 residues. The CDR3 region is CASSLEAGIHEQYF. Written as DNA, the CDR3 is TGCGCCAGCAGCTTGGAAGCCGGGATCCACGAGCAGTACTTC.

This clonotype was counted a few times. The chain combines TRBV4-1 with TRBJ2-7; TRBD2 aligns across 9 bases. With 1 base clipped from V and 3 bases from J, the junction kept 10 bases outside the gene matches. The length of the CDR3 is 17 residues. Germline CDR1 MGHRA, CDR2 YSYEKL. DNA for the CDR3: TGCGCCAGCAGCCAAGGTCTAGCGGGAACGCAATACTACGAGCAGTACTTC. It is translated as CASSQGLAGTQYYEQYF.